One and the same sample provided the 3 T cell receptor beta chains below, sequenced in a study of shared clonotypes between healthy human individuals. Assay: immunoSEQ multiplex PCR; the TCRdb copy retains only in-frame clones and omits some. The sample includes about 2.5 million clones, around 92% seen only once; the top ten take 0.37%. Sequenced: naive CD4+ T cells from PBMCs. Described subset: CD45RA+ positively selected. These receptors came from a young man in good health. Some clones in this sample may be carry-over from other donors' samples.

This clone appeared a single time. This chain links TRBV5-1 with TRBJ2-1, with 9 bases fitting TRBD1. Germline CDR1 SGHRS, CDR2 YFSETQ. The V and J ends lost 7 bases and 4 bases, in that order; junction bases with no gene match: 9. CDR3 length: 15 amino acids. CDR3 amino acids: CASGLGQGDYNEQFF. CDR3 nucleotides: TGCGCCAGCGGCCTGGGACAGGGCGATTACAATGAGCAGTTCTTC.

The chain links TRBV29-1 to TRBJ2-7; TRBD2 aligns across 12 bases. The CDR3 extends over 13 amino acids. Germline CDR1 reads SQVTM; CDR2 reads ANQGSEA. Losses at the gene ends were 4 bases for V and 6 bases for J; bases not matched to a gene: 4. The CDR3 spells CSVAGLAGREQYF. The CDR3 DNA is TGCAGCGTTGCCGGACTAGCGGGACGCGAGCAGTACTTC.

In this sample, this clone turned up once. V usage is TRBV2 and J usage is TRBJ2-7; D is possibly TRBD1 or TRBD2 (5 bases each). The CDR3 length is 14 residues. Trimming took 4 bases from V and 5 from J, leaving 15 bases between them. CDR1 is SNHLY and CDR2 is FYNNEI in the germline V gene. The CDR3 bases are TGTGCCAGCAGTGGGGTGGGGGACGAAAACGAGCAGTACTTC. It is translated as CASSGVGDENEQYF.